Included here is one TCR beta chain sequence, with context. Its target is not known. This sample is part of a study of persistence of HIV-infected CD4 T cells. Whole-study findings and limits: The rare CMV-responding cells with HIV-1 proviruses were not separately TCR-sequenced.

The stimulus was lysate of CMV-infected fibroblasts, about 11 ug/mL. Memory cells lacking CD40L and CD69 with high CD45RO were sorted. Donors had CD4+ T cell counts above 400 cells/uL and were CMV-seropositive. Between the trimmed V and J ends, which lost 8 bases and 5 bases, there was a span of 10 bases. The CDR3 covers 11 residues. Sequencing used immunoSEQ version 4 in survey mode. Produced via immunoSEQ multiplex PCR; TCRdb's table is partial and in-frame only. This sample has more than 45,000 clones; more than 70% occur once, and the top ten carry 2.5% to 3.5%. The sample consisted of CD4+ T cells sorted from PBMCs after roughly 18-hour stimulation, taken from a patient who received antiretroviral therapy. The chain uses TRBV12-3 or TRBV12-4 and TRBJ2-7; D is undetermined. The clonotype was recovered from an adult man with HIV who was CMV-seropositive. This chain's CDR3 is CASSRIHEQYF. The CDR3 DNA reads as TGTGCCAGCTCCCGTATCCACGAGCAGTACTTC.